Listed here are 27 T cell receptor beta chains from one sample, sequenced in a study of post-analysis software for immune sequencing data. Study outcomes and limitations: The study found TRBV5-6, TRBV5-1 and TRBV20-1 among a handful of TRBV segments more frequent in patients than controls.

No antigen has been identified for these receptors. Unique-molecular-identifier-tagged TCR beta cDNA libraries were used. TCRdb reanalysed the PCR reads using MiXCR and keeps one entry per CDR3 protein. Of 150,000 to 200,000 distinct CDR3 sequences in the sample, about 30% are singletons; the top ten hold 1.5%. Sequencing was performed on blood. These receptors were obtained from a girl aged 5 to 17 with multiple sclerosis.

This clonotype was counted at least ten times. In nucleotides, the CDR3 is TGTGCCAGCGGGGCAGCTGGTAGTGAGCAGTTCTTC. It specifies CASGAAGSEQFF. The chain joins TRBV4-2 to TRBJ2-1; D is perhaps TRBD1 (5 bases). Germline CDR1 LGHNA, CDR2 YNFKEQ. V was cut by 8 bases and J by 9 bases, with 14 bases left in between. The CDR3 totals 12 residues.

This clonotype turned up a few times. Possible read error: a much larger clone is one base away. CDR3 nucleotides: TGCAGCGTTGTCAGGGTGAACTGCAATGAGCAGTTCTTC. Its translation is CSVVRVNCNEQFF. This chain uses TRBV29-1 with TRBJ2-1; D is perhaps TRBD1 (5 bases). The V and J ends lost 4 bases and 6 bases respectively, with 13 bases between them. CDR1 and CDR2 from the germline V gene are SQVTM and ANQGSEA. The CDR3 contains 13 residues.

For this clonotype: An end of the junction differs from the germline gene, which may be a read error. The chain uses TRBV7-2 and TRBJ2-1; D may be TRBD1 or TRBD2 (6 bases each). The CDR3 totals 18 residues. Germline CDR1 reads SGHTA; CDR2 reads FQGNSA. This CDR3 reads CASSLQGPLAESYNEQFF. CDR3 nucleotide sequence: TGTGCCAGCAGCCTACAGGGACCACTAGCCGAATCCTACAACGAGCAGTTCTTC.

The table lists this clonotype with many counts. The V call is TRBV28, the J call TRBJ2-3; possible D gene TRBD1, 6 bases. The CDR3 spans 11 residues. Germline V lookup: CDR1 MDHEN, CDR2 SYDVKM. Deletions cut 11 bases from V and 4 bases from J, with 10 bases between. CDR3 residues: CAATGSDTQYF. Here the CDR3 DNA reads TGTGCCGCTACAGGGTCAGATACGCAGTATTTT.

This clonotype has a count of ten or more. The chain joins TRBV25-1 to TRBJ2-7; D is possibly TRBD2 (5 bases). CDR3 length: 11 amino acids. Per germline, CDR1 MGHDK and CDR2 SYGVNS. The V and J ends lost 7 bases and 3 bases respectively, with 7 bases between them. CDR3 amino acids: CASKRDYEQYF. The CDR3 DNA sequence: TGTGCCAGCAAGAGGGACTACGAGCAGTACTTC.

This clonotype has more than one count but fewer than ten. This could be a read error, since a much larger clone is one nucleotide away. The CDR3 region has the DNA TGTGCCAGCAGCTCAGACGGCGGGAGGACCGATACGCAGTATTTT. Residues: CASSSDGGRTDTQYF. The rearrangement uses TRBV7-2 and TRBJ2-3; 8 bases agree with TRBD2. The CDR3 runs 15 residues. J was trimmed by 6 bases and V by 4 bases; bases with no gene match: 9. CDR1 SGHTA and CDR2 FQGNSA come from the germline V gene.

CDR3 sequence (DNA): TGTGCCAGCTCAACGGGCCAAGAGAATGGCTACACCTTC. As protein: CASSTGQENGYTF. V is TRBV18 and J is TRBJ1-2; D ambiguous. V lost 5 bases and J 6 bases, leaving 13 bases between the germline ends. CDR1 and CDR2 from the germline V gene are KGHSH and LQKENI. The CDR3 contains 13 residues.

This chain joins TRBV9 and TRBJ1-1; 10 bases map to TRBD1. This CDR3 region has 17 residues. Trimming removed 0 bases from V and 6 bases from J; junction bases left unmatched: 11. Germline V lookup: CDR1 SGDLS, CDR2 YYNGEE. The CDR3 loop is CASSVVPPGTGVSEAFF. CDR3 DNA sequence: TGTGCCAGCAGCGTAGTGCCCCCCGGGACAGGGGTATCTGAAGCTTTCTTT. The variable domain in full, with the rest retrieved from reference TRBV9 and TRBJ1-1, is DSGVTQTPKHLITATGQRVTLRCSPRSGDLSVYWYQQSLDQGLQFLIQYYNGEERAKGNILERFSAQQFPDLHSELNLSSLELGDSALYFCASSVVPPGTGVSEAFFGQGTRLTVV.

This clonotype was detected only a few times. The chain recombines TRBV5-6 with TRBJ1-2; 8 bases are a match to TRBD1. Per the germline V gene, CDR1 is SGHDT and CDR2 is YYEEEE. There are 14 residues in the CDR3. Trimming removed 5 bases from V and 7 bases from J; junction bases left unmatched: 10. For the CDR3, the DNA is TGTGCCAGCAGGGTGGCAGGGGGCGAAGCTGGCTACACCTTC. Translation: CASRVAGGEAGYTF.

This chain links TRBV7-2 with TRBJ2-7; D unclear. Trimming took 2 bases from V and 0 from J, leaving 8 bases between them. Germline V lookup: CDR1 SGHTA, CDR2 FQGNSA. The CDR3 extends over 14 amino acids. The CDR3 DNA reads TGTGCCAGCAGCTTACATGTCAGCTCCTACGAGCAGTACTTC. This codes for CASSLHVSSYEQYF.

The sample holds a few counts of this clonotype. The chain combines TRBV7-9 with TRBJ1-6, with a tentative D call TRBD1 (6 bases). The germline V gene has CDR1 SEHNR and CDR2 FQNEAQ (reference sequence). Trimming removed 5 bases from V and 0 bases from J, with 17 bases in between. This CDR3 has 18 amino acids. CDR3 in DNA: TGTGCCAGCAGCAACAGGATGGGACAAAGCTCCTATAATTCACCCCTCCACTTT. The encoded protein is CASSNRMGQSSYNSPLHF. Variable domain in full (rest from reference TRBV7-9 and TRBJ1-6): DTGVSQNPRHKITKRGQNVTFRCDPISEHNRLYWYRQTLGQGPEFLTYFQNEAQLEKSRLLSDRFSAERPKGSFSTLEIQRTEQGDSAMYLCASSNRMGQSSYNSPLHFGNGTRLTVT.

This clonotype was counted a single time. The junction shows a germline mismatch at one end, possibly a read error. The chain has TRBV5-1 and TRBJ1-1, with a possible D match to TRBD1 (5 bases). Germline V CDR1 and CDR2: SGHRS, YFSETQ. The CDR3 loop spans 12 amino acids. CDR3 DNA: TGCGCCCGCAGCAAAAGGGGCACTGAAGCTTTCTTT. Translated: CARSKRGTEAFF.

This clonotype was recorded a few times. The chain links TRBV6-5 to TRBJ1-2; the match to TRBD1 covers 7 bases. With 4 bases clipped from V and 3 bases from J, the junction kept 8 bases outside the gene matches. The CDR3 spans 15 residues. Germline V gene data show CDR1 as MNHEY and CDR2 as SVGAGI. CDR3 residues: CASSSPGQSHYGYTF. In DNA, the CDR3 is TGTGCCAGCAGTTCTCCGGGACAGAGTCACTATGGCTACACCTTC.

This clonotype was counted ten times or more. The gene calls are TRBV24-1 and TRBJ2-1; D remains ambiguous. Trimming shortened V by 7 bases and J by 9 bases, and 15 bases separated the two germline ends. CDR3 length equals 13 residues. Germline V gives CDR1 KGHDR, CDR2 SFDVKD. The CDR3 DNA sequence: TGTGCCACCAGAAGGAACGACGGCTTTGAGCAGTTCTTC. The encoded protein is CATRRNDGFEQFF.

This clonotype came up a few times. The chain has TRBV29-1 and TRBJ2-1; 8 bases match TRBD2. The CDR3 runs to 14 residues. The junction had 7 bases not matched to a gene; V was cut back by 1 base and J by 8 bases. Germline V gene sequence: CDR1 SQVTM, CDR2 ANQGSEA. The CDR3 region has the DNA TGCAGCGTTGAAGTACAGCGGGAGATCGATGAGCAGTTCTTC. The encoded protein is CSVEVQREIDEQFF.

This clonotype has a handful of counts. This chain links TRBV7-9 with TRBJ1-2, with D unresolved. The CDR3 consists of 14 residues. Germline CDR1 and CDR2: SEHNR and FQNEAQ (reference sequence). V lost 3 bases and J 3 bases, leaving 11 bases between the germline ends. The CDR3 region has the DNA TGTGCCAGCAGCTTGGGCATATCGGACTATGGCTACACCTTC. Its translation: CASSLGISDYGYTF.

About this clonotype: A much larger clone lies a single base off, so this may be a read error. The chain recombines TRBV9 with TRBJ2-3; D gene ambiguous. Germline CDR1 and CDR2: SGDLS and YYNGEE. The CDR3 runs 14 residues. V lost 2 bases and J lost 0, with 7 bases in between. CDR3 DNA sequence: TGTGCCAGCAGCGTCGAGACTAGCACAGATACGCAGTATTTT. This translates into CASSVETSTDTQYF.

This clonotype was observed many times. This chain connects TRBV4-1 to TRBJ2-1, with 8 positions matching TRBD1. V lost 8 bases and J lost 6; bases outside the gene matches: 12. The CDR3 is 15 residues long. Germline CDR1 is MGHRA and CDR2 is YSYEKL. CDR3 sequence (DNA): TGCGCCAGCCACTCTGACAGGGGTTGGGGCAATGAGCAGTTCTTC. Encoded protein: CASHSDRGWGNEQFF.

V gene TRBV19 combines with J gene TRBJ2-1; 15 bases agree with TRBD2. The CDR3 has 18 residues. Unmatched junction bases numbered 5, after V lost 4 bases and J lost 1 base. The germline CDR1 and CDR2 sequences are LNHDA and SQIVND (reference sequence). The CDR3 spells CASSTLGLAGGSYNEQFF. As DNA, the CDR3 is TGTGCCAGTAGTACCTTGGGACTAGCGGGAGGATCCTACAATGAGCAGTTCTTC. Using reference TRBV19 and TRBJ2-1 for the parts outside the CDR3, the full variable domain is DGGITQSPKYLFRKEGQNVTLSCEQNLNHDAMYWYRQDPGQGLRLIYYSQIVNDFQKGDIAEGYSVSREKKESFPLTVTSAQKNPTAFYLCASSTLGLAGGSYNEQFFGPGTRLTVL.

This clonotype has at least ten counts. The chain joins TRBV29-1 to TRBJ2-7; 9 bases line up with TRBD1. CDR1 SQVTM and CDR2 ANQGSEA come from the germline V gene. This CDR3 is built from 14 residues. The trim removed 4 bases at V and 1 base at J, leaving 5 bases unmatched. Here the CDR3 DNA reads TGCAGCGTTGGGGGACAGGGCAGTTCCTACGAGCAGTACTTC. Translating it yields CSVGGQGSSYEQYF.

The rearrangement uses TRBV28 and TRBJ2-7; a possible D gene is TRBD1 (6 bases). V dropped 8 bases and J dropped 3 bases, with 11 bases sitting between them. This CDR3 spans 12 amino acids. The germline gives CDR1 MDHEN, CDR2 SYDVKM. The CDR3 sequence: CASRQQGYEQYF. DNA of the CDR3: TGTGCCAGCCGACAACAGGGCTACGAGCAGTACTTC.

In its sample, this clonotype was seen many times. The chain employs TRBV12-3 or TRBV12-4 and TRBJ1-6; unclear D gene. This CDR3 has 12 residues. Trimming pared 2 bases from V and 8 bases from J, leaving 4 bases between. This CDR3 is CASSLRDSPLHF. CDR3 nucleotides: TGTGCCAGCAGTTTACGGGATTCACCCCTCCACTTT.

Details on this clonotype: A much larger clone differs by one base, so this may be a read error. The CDR3 reads CASSLLTSGTSHNEQFF. The DNA of the CDR3 is TGCGCCAGCAGCCTCCTGACTAGCGGGACTTCCCACAATGAGCAGTTCTTC. The chain links TRBV5-1 to TRBJ2-1; 11 bases fit TRBD2. Germline V CDR1 and CDR2: SGHRS, YFSETQ. The CDR3 spans 17 residues. V lost 4 bases and J lost 5; bases outside the gene matches: 11.

This clonotype was counted ten times or more. The V gene is TRBV4-1, the J gene TRBJ2-1; 13 bases match TRBD2. J was trimmed by 12 bases and V by 4 bases; bases with no gene match: 15. CDR1 and CDR2 from the germline V gene are MGHRA and YSYEKL. CDR3 length: 17 residues. CDR3 nucleotide sequence: TGCGCCAGCAGCCCCATTCGGACTAGCGGGAGTAGTAGGAGGCAGTTCTTC. This sequence encodes CASSPIRTSGSSRRQFF.

A note on this clonotype: Germline and junction disagree at one end, which may indicate a read error. CDR3 nucleotides: TGTGCCAGCAGCTTAGGCGGGGTAGGGGCCGACGTCCTGACTTTC. Encoded protein: CASSLGGVGADVLTF. The gene calls are TRBV7-3 and TRBJ2-6; D might be TRBD2 (6 bases). The CDR3 sequence is 15 residues long. Germline V CDR1 and CDR2: SGHTA, FQGTGA. The full variable domain, its missing parts supplied by reference TRBV7-3 and TRBJ2-6, is GAGVSQTPSNKVTEKGKYVELRCDPISGHTALYWYRQSLGQGPEFLIYFQGTGAADDSGLPNDRFFAVRPEGSVSTLKIQRTERGDSAVYLCASSLGGVGADVLTFGAGSRLTVL.

This clonotype was recorded a few times. The CDR3 nucleotides are TGTGCCACCAGTGATTTAGTACTAGCGGTCAACCCGAGCTCCTACAATGAGCAGTTCTTC. Protein sequence: CATSDLVLAVNPSSYNEQFF. The chain is built from TRBV24-1 and TRBJ2-1; TRBD2 matches 8 bases. Germline V CDR1 and CDR2: KGHDR, SFDVKD. The CDR3 length is 20 residues. Trimming cost V 1 base and J 0 bases; bases outside gene matches: 13.

This clonotype has just a few counts. The chain recombines TRBV5-1 with TRBJ2-7, with 12 bases identical to TRBD2. V shed 4 bases, J shed 0 bases, and the junction held 2 bases outside the gene matches. CDR1 and CDR2 (germline): SGHRS, YFSETQ. The CDR3 length is 15 residues. In DNA form, the CDR3 reads TGCGCCAGCAGCGCACTAGCGGGAGGCTCCTACGAGCAGTACTTC. Its protein product is CASSALAGGSYEQYF.